The source of this T cell receptor (beta chain) is a study of T cells after posttransplantation cyclophosphamide. Study conclusions and caveats: Tissue-infiltrating T cells from skin or gut overlapped little with blood T cells.

This clone was picked up many times. Its antigen remains unknown. The V end lost 1 base, the J end lost 0 bases, and 10 bases lay between the germline ends. The CDR3 is 15 residues long. Germline CDR1 is SGHAT and CDR2 is FQNNGV. The repertoire was sequenced with immunoSEQ multiplex PCR; TCRdb's copy has only in-frame clones and lacks some. The profile covers tens of thousands of clones, none occurring a single time. The rearrangement uses TRBV11-2 and TRBJ2-7; TRBD1 is a possible D gene (5 bases). The sequenced sample consisted of PBMCs. This clonotype originated in a man aged 30 to 39 in good health and a related stem cell transplant donor. The CDR3 protein is CASSLAGSPSYEQYF. CDR3 in DNA: TGTGCCAGCAGCTTAGCAGGGTCTCCCTCCTACGAGCAGTACTTC.